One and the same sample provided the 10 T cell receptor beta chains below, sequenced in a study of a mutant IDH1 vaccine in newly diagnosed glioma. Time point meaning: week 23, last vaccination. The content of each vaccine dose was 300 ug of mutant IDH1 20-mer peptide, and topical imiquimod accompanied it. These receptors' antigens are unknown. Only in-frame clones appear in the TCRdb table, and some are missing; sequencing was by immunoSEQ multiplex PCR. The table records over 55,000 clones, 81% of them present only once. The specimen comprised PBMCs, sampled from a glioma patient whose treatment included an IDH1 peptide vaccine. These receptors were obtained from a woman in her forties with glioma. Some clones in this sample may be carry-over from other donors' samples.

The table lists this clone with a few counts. Here the CDR3 reads CASSPRSPEKLFF. CDR3 DNA: TGTGCCAGCAGTCCGAGGAGTCCTGAAAAACTGTTTTTT. The J gene is TRBJ1-4, the V gene TRBV6-1; no clear D gene. This CDR3 is built from 13 residues. Per germline, CDR1 MNHNS and CDR2 SASEGT. Trimming took 5 bases from V and 7 from J, leaving 11 bases between them.

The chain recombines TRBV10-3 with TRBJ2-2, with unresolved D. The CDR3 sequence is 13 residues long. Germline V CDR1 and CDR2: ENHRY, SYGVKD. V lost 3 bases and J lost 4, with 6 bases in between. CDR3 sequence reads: CAISDAGTGELFF. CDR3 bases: TGTGCCATCAGTGACGCCGGCACCGGGGAGCTGTTTTTT.

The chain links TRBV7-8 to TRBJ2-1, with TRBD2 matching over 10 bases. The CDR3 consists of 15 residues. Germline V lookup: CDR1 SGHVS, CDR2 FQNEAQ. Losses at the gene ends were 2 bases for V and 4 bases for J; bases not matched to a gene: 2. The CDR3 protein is CASSLLAGAYNEQFF. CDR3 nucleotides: TGTGCCAGCAGCTTACTAGCGGGGGCTTACAATGAGCAGTTCTTC. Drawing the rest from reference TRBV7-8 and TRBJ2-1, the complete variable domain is GAGVSQSPRYKVAKRGQDVALRCDPISGHVSLFWYQQALGQGPEFLTYFQNEAQLDKSGLPSDRFFAERPEGSVSTLKIQRTQQEDSAVYLCASSLLAGAYNEQFFGPGTRLTVL.

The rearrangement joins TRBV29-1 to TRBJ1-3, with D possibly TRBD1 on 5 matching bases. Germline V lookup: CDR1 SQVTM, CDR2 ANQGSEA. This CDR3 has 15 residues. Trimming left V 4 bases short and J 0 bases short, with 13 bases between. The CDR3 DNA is TGCAGCGTTGTGGTGGGGCCCAACTCTGGAAACACCATATATTTT. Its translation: CSVVVGPNSGNTIYF.

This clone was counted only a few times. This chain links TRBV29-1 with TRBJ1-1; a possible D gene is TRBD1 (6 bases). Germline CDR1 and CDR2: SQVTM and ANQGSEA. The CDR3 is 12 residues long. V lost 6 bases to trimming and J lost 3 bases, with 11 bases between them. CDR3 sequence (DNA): TGCAGCGTCCCCGGACAGTACACTGAAGCTTTCTTT. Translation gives CSVPGQYTEAFF.

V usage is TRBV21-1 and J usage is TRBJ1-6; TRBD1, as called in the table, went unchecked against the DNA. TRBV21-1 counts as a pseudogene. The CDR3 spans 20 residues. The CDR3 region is CASSKARGQGPSSYNSPLHF. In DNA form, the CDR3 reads TGTGCCAGCAGCAAAGCACGGGGACAGGGTCCGAGCTCCTATAATTCACCCCTCCACTTT.

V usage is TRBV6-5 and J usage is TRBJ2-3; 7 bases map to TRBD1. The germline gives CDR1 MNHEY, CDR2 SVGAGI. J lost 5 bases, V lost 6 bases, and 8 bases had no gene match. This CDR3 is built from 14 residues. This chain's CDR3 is CASRKGAGVDTQYF. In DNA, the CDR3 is TGTGCCAGCAGGAAGGGGGCCGGGGTAGATACGCAGTATTTT.

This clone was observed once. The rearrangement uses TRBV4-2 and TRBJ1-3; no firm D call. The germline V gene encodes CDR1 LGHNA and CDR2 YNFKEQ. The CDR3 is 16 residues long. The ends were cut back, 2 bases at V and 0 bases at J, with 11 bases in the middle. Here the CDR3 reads CASSQSSLFSGNTIYF. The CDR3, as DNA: TGTGCCAGCAGCCAATCGTCTCTTTTCTCTGGAAACACCATATATTTT.

The CDR3 protein is CASSFTGLAEEQYF. The CDR3, as DNA: TGTGCCAGCAGCTTCACCGGACTAGCGGAAGAGCAGTACTTC. The genes are TRBV7-9 and TRBJ2-7, with 10 bases that match TRBD2. This CDR3 has 14 residues. The ends lost 3 bases at V and 7 bases at J; junction bases unmatched: 6. Germline V gene sequence: CDR1 SEHNR, CDR2 FQNEAQ (reference sequence).

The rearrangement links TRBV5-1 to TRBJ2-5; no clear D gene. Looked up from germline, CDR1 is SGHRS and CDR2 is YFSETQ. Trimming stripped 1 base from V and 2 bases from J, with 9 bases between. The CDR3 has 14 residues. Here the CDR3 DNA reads TGCGCCAGCAGCTTGTCGCGACTTCAAGAGACCCAGTACTTC. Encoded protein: CASSLSRLQETQYF.